Below, 2 T cell receptor beta chains from the same sample are listed, as sequenced in a study of cytomegalovirus exposure and HLA in healthy donors. In the PCR, 60 Vbeta and 13 Jbeta primers were used. Sequencing used immunoSEQ multiplex PCR; TCRdb keeps in-frame clones, though not all of them. The repertoire consists of around 200,000 clones, with 60% to 80% occurring once and the leading ten covering approximately 2%. Specimen: PBMCs. The receptor source for this set is a male donor in good health and CMV-seronegative.

The genes are TRBV7-8 and TRBJ2-1, with 8 bases identical to TRBD1. CDR1 SGHVS and CDR2 FQNEAQ come from the germline V gene. The CDR3 runs to 19 residues. V was pared by 2 bases and J by 5 bases, with 17 bases of the junction left unmatched. The DNA of the CDR3 is TGTGCCAGCAGCTTAAGGGAGAGCAGGCGGACAGGGAAAAACAATGAGCAGTTCTTC. It translates to CASSLRESRRTGKNNEQFF.

The chain recombines TRBV9 with TRBJ2-1; 11 bases are a match to TRBD2. Germline V gives CDR1 SGDLS, CDR2 YYNGEE. The CDR3 totals 16 residues. With 0 bases clipped from V and 7 bases from J, the junction kept 6 bases outside the gene matches. CDR3 protein: CASSVDPSGGINEQFF. The CDR3 DNA reads TGTGCCAGCAGCGTAGATCCTAGCGGGGGGATTAATGAGCAGTTCTTC. The full variable domain, rest sourced from reference TRBV9 and TRBJ2-1, is DSGVTQTPKHLITATGQRVTLRCSPRSGDLSVYWYQQSLDQGLQFLIQYYNGEERAKGNILERFSAQQFPDLHSELNLSSLELGDSALYFCASSVDPSGGINEQFFGPGTRLTVL.